This T cell receptor (beta chain) was obtained from a study of cytomegalovirus exposure and HLA in healthy donors. Study-wide results and caveats: The classifier reportedly diagnosed cytomegalovirus status with high sensitivity and specificity.

Separate from the roughly 670-subject first cohort, the roughly 120-subject validation cohort was the one that the donors belonged to. The CDR3 runs 14 residues. CDR1 and CDR2 (germline): SGHRS, YFSETQ. Trimming took 6 bases from V and 4 from J, leaving 14 bases between them. Clones were sequenced by immunoSEQ multiplex PCR, and TCRdb holds only the in-frame ones, with some missing. The data show approximately 220,000 clones, around 87% seen once. For this clone: No antigen is known for it.

The TCR was taken from a man between 18 and 29 years old in good health and CMV-seronegative. Sequenced: PBMCs. This chain uses TRBV5-1 with TRBJ2-1, with D perhaps matching TRBD2 (5 bases). DNA of the CDR3: TGCGCCAGCATGAGGGCCCCCGGATACAATGAGCAGTTCTTC. Translating gives CASMRAPGYNEQFF. The variable domain in full, with the rest retrieved from reference TRBV5-1 and TRBJ2-1, is KAGVTQTPRYLIKTRGQQVTLSCSPISGHRSVSWYQQTPGQGLQFLFEYFSETQRNKGNFPGRFSGRQFSNSRSEMNVSTLELGDSALYLCASMRAPGYNEQFFGPGTRLTVL.